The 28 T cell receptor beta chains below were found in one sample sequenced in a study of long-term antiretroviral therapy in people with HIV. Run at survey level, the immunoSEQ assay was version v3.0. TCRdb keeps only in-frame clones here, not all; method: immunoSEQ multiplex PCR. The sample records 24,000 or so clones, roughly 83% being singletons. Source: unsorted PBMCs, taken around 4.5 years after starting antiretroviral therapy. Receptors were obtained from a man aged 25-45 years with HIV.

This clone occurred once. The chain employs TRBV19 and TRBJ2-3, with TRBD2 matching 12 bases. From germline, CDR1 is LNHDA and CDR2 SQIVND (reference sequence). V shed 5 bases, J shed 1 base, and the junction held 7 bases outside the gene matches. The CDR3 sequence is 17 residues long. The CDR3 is CASSPTGLAGRTDTQYF. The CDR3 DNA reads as TGTGCCAGTAGTCCCACGGGACTAGCGGGCCGCACAGATACGCAGTATTTT.

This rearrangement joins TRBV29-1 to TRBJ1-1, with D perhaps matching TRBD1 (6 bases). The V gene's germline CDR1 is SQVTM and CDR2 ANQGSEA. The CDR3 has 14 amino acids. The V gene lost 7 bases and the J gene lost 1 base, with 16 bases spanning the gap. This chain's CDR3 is CSGKGQRENTEAFF. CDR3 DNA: TGCAGCGGTAAAGGACAGCGGGAGAACACTGAAGCTTTCTTT.

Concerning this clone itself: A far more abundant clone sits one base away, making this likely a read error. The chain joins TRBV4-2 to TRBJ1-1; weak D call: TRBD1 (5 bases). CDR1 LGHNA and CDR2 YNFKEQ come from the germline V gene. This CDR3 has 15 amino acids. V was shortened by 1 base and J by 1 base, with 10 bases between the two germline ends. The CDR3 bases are TGTGCCAGCAGCCAAGGGGGACCCTCGAACACTGAAGCTTTCTTT. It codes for CASSQGGPSNTEAFF.

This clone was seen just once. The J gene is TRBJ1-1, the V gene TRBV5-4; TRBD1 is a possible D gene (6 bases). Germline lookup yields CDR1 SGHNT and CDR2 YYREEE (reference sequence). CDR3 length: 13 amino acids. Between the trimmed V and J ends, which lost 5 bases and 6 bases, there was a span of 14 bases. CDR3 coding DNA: TGTGCCAGCAGGGACGGGGGGCAGGCTGAAGCTTTCTTT. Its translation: CASRDGGQAEAFF.

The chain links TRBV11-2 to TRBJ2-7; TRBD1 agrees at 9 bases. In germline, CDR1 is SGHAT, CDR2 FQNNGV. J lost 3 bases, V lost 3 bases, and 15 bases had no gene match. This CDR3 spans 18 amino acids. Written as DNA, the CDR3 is TGTGCCAGCAGCTTGGGGGGCCTACAGGGGGCGCCGGGCTACGAGCAGTACTTC. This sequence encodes CASSLGGLQGAPGYEQYF.

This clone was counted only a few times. The CDR3 DNA is TGTGCCAGCTTGACAGCCTGGAATCAGCCCCAGCATTTT. Its translation is CASLTAWNQPQHF. The J gene is TRBJ1-5, the V gene TRBV2, with D possibly TRBD1 on 5 matching bases. Per the germline V gene, CDR1 is SNHLY and CDR2 is FYNNEI. This CDR3 is 13 amino acids long. V gave up 8 bases and J gave up 4 bases, with 12 bases separating them. Looking up the rest from reference TRBV2 and TRBJ1-5 gives the full variable domain: EPEVTQTPSHQVTQMGQEVILRCVPISNHLYFYWYRQILGQKVEFLVSFYNNEISEKSEIFDDQFSVERPDGSNFTLKIRSTKLEDSAMYFCASLTAWNQPQHFGDGTRLSIL.

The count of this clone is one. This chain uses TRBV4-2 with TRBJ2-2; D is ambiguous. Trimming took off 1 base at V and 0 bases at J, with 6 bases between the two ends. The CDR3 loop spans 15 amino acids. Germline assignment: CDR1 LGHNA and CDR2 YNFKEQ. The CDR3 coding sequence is TGTGCCAGCAGCCAAGGACCGACGAACACCGGGGAGCTGTTTTTT. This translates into CASSQGPTNTGELFF.

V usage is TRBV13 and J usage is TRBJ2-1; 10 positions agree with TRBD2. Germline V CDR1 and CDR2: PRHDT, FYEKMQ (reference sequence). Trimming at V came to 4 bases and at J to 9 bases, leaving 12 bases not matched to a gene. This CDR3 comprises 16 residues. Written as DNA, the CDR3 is TGTGCCAGCAGCTCCGAGCGGGGGGGCCGTTCTGCTGAGCAGTTCTTC. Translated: CASSSERGGRSAEQFF.

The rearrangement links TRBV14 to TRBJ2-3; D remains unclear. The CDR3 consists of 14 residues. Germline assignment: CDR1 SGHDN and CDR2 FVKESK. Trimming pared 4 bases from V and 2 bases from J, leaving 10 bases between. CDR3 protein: CASSLTRHTDTQYF. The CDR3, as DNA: TGTGCCAGCAGCCTCACAAGACACACAGATACGCAGTATTTT.

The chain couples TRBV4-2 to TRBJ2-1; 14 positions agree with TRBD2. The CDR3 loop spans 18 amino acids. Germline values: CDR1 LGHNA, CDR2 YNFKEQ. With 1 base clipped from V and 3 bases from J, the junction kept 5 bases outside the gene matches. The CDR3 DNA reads TGTGCCAGCAGCCAAGGCTCCGGGACTAGCGGGAGCTACAATGAGCAGTTCTTC. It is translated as CASSQGSGTSGSYNEQFF.

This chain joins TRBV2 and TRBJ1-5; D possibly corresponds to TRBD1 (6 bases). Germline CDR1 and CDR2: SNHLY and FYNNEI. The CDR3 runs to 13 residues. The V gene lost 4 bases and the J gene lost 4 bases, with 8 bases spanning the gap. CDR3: CASSGQGNQPQHF. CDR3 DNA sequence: TGTGCCAGCAGTGGGCAGGGGAATCAGCCCCAGCATTTT. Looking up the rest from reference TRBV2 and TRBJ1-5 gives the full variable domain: EPEVTQTPSHQVTQMGQEVILRCVPISNHLYFYWYRQILGQKVEFLVSFYNNEISEKSEIFDDQFSVERPDGSNFTLKIRSTKLEDSAMYFCASSGQGNQPQHFGDGTRLSIL.

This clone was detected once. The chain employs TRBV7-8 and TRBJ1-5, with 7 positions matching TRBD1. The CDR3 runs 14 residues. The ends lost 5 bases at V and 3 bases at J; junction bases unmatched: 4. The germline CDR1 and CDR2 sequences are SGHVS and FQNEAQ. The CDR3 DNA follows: TGTGCCAGCAGCGCGGACAGGTTCAATCAGCCCCAGCATTTT. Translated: CASSADRFNQPQHF.

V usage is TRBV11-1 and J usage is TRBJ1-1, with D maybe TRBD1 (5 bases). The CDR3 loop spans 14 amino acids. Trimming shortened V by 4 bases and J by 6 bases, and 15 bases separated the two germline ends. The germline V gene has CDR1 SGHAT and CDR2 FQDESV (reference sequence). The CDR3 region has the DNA TGTGCCAGCAGCTCCTCAGGGATGGAGGCTGAAGCTTTCTTT. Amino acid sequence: CASSSSGMEAEAFF.

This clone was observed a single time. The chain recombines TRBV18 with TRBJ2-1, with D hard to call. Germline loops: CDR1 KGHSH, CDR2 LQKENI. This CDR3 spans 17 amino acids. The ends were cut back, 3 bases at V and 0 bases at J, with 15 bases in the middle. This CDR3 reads CASSPSTSRSSYNEQFF. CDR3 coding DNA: TGTGCCAGCTCACCTAGTACCAGCAGAAGCTCCTACAATGAGCAGTTCTTC.

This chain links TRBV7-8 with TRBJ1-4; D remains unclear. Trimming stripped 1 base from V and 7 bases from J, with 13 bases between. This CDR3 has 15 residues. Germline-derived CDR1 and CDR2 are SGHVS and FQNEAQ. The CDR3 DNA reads TGTGCCAGCAGCTTAGGGTTTAACAGCGTTGAAAAACTGTTTTTT. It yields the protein CASSLGFNSVEKLFF.

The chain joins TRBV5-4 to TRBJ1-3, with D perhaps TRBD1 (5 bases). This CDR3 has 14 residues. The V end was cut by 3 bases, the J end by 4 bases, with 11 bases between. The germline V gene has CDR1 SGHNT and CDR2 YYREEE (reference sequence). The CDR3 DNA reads TGTGCCAGCAGCTCAGGGATCGCCGGAAACACCATATATTTT. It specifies CASSSGIAGNTIYF.

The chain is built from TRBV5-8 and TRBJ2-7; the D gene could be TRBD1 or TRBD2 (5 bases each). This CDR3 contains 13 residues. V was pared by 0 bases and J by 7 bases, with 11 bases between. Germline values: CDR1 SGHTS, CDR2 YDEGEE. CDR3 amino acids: CASSLDEWGEQYF. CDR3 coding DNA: TGTGCCAGCAGCTTGGACGAATGGGGGGAGCAGTACTTC. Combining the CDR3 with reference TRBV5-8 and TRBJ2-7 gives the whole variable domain EAGVTQSPTHLIKTRGQQATLRCSPISGHTSVYWYQQALGLGLQFLLWYDEGEERNRGNFPPRFSGRQFPNYSSELNVNALELEDSALYLCASSLDEWGEQYFGPGTRLTVT.

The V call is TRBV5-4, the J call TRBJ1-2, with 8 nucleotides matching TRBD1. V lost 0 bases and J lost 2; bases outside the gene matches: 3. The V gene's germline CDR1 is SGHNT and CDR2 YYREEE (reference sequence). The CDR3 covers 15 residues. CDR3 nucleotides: TGTGCCAGCAGCTTGGGCACAGGGGGAAACTATGGCTACACCTTC. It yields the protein CASSLGTGGNYGYTF.

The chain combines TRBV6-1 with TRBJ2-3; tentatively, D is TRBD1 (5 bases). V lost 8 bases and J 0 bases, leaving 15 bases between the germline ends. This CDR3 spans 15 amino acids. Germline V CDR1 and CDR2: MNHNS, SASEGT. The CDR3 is CASSPRVISTDTQYF. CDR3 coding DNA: TGTGCCAGCTCTCCCAGGGTCATAAGCACAGATACGCAGTATTTT.

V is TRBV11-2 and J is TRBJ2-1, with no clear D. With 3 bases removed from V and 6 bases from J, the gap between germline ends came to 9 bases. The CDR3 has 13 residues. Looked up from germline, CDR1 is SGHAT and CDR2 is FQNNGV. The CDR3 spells CASSLAPVNEQFF. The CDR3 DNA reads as TGTGCCAGCAGCTTGGCACCTGTCAATGAGCAGTTCTTC.

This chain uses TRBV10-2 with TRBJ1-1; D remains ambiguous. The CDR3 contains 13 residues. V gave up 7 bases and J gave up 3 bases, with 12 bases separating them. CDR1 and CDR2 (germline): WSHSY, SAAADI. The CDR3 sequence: CASTPLDYTEAFF. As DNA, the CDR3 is TGCGCCAGCACTCCCCTCGATTACACTGAAGCTTTCTTT.

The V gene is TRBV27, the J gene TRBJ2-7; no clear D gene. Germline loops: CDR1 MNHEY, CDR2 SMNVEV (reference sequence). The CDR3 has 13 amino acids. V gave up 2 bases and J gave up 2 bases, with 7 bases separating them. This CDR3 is CASSLARAYEQYF. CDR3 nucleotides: TGTGCCAGCAGTTTAGCCCGAGCCTACGAGCAGTACTTC.

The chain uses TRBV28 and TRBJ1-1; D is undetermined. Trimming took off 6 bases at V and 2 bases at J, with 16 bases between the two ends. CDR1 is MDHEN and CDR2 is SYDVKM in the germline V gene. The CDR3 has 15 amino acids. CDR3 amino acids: CASSPMGESNTEAFF. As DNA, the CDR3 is TGTGCCAGCAGCCCCATGGGAGAGAGCAACACTGAAGCTTTCTTT.

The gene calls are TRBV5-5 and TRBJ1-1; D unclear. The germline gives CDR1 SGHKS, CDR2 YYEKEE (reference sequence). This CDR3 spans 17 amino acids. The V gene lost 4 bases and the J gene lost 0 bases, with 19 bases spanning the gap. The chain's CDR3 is CASSPYYGITMNTEAFF. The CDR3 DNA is TGTGCCAGCAGCCCGTACTACGGGATTACCATGAACACTGAAGCTTTCTTT. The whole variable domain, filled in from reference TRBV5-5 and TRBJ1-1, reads DAGVTQSPTHLIKTRGQQVTLRCSPISGHKSVSWYQQVLGQGPQFIFQYYEKEERGRGNFPDRFSARQFPNYSSELNVNALLLGDSALYLCASSPYYGITMNTEAFFGQGTRLTVV.

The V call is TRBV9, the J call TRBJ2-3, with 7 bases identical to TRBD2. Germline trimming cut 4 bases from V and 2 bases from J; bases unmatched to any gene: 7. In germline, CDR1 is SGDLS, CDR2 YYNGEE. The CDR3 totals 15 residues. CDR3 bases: TGTGCCAGCAGCCCGACTAGCCTTCTCACAGATACGCAGTATTTT. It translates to CASSPTSLLTDTQYF.

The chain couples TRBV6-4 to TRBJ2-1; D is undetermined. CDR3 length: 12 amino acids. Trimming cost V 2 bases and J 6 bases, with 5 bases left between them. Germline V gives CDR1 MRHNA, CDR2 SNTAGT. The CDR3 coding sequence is TGTGCCAGCAGTGACCAATTCAATGAGCAGTTCTTC. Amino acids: CASSDQFNEQFF.

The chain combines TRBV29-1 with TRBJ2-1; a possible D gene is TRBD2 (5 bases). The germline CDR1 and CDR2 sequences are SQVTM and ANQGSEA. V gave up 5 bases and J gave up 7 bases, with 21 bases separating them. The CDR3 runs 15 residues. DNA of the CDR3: TGCAGCGTTCCGGAAGAGGGAATGAGGTGGAATGAGCAGTTCTTC. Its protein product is CSVPEEGMRWNEQFF.

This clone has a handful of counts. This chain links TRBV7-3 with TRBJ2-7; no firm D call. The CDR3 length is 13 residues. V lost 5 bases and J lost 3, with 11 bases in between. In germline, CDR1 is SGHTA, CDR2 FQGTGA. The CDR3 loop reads CASSPGPDYEQYF. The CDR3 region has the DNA TGTGCCAGCAGCCCCGGACCCGACTACGAGCAGTACTTC.